The 18 T cell receptor beta chains below all came from one sample that was sequenced in a study of blood T cell repertoires in COVID-19. Repertoires were generated with immunoSEQ multiplex PCR, while TCRdb's copy carries only in-frame clones and drops some. Here the sample spans nearly 200,000 clones, more than 65% being singletons. Sequenced sample: PBMCs or T cells enriched from blood (not recorded which). These receptors all stem from a man aged 40-49 years who had recovered from COVID-19.

This chain joins TRBV2 and TRBJ1-2; TRBD1 is a possible D gene (6 bases). The germline V and J ends were trimmed by 5 bases and 5 bases, with 18 bases remaining between them. The CDR3 totals 15 residues. Germline lookup yields CDR1 SNHLY and CDR2 FYNNEI. CDR3 residues: CASSSGTHGPYGYTF. CDR3 DNA: TGTGCCAGCAGTTCAGGGACACATGGACCTTATGGCTACACCTTC.

This chain links TRBV5-1 with TRBJ2-7; a possible D gene is TRBD1 (5 bases). The CDR3 sequence is 15 residues long. Trimming took 0 bases from V and 3 from J, leaving 13 bases between them. Germline V gene lookup returns CDR1 SGHRS and CDR2 YFSETQ. CDR3 amino acids: CASSLDWQGYYEQYF. The CDR3 DNA follows: TGCGCCAGCAGCTTGGATTGGCAGGGATACTACGAGCAGTACTTC.

The genes are TRBV6-2 or TRBV6-3 and TRBJ1-1; 7 bases match TRBD1. V gave up 6 bases and J gave up 0 bases; unmatched junction bases: 4. Per the germline V gene, CDR1 is MNHEY and CDR2 is SVGEGT. The length of the CDR3 is 14 residues. CDR3: CASSRQGLNTEAFF. DNA of the CDR3: TGTGCCAGCAGCCGACAGGGACTGAACACTGAAGCTTTCTTT.

The chain uses TRBV2 and TRBJ2-1; 10 nucleotides align to TRBD2. The CDR3 contains 16 residues. V shed 5 bases, J shed 6 bases, and the junction held 10 bases outside the gene matches. Looked up from germline, CDR1 is SNHLY and CDR2 is FYNNEI. Written as DNA, the CDR3 is TGTGCCAGCAGTCCCCGGGCTAGCGGGGGACTCAATGAGCAGTTCTTC. Its translation is CASSPRASGGLNEQFF.

The rearrangement joins TRBV9 to TRBJ2-7; 7 positions agree with TRBD1. CDR1 and CDR2 (germline): SGDLS, YYNGEE. The ends lost 2 bases at V and 3 bases at J; junction bases unmatched: 5. The CDR3 is made up of 14 amino acids. The CDR3 region has the DNA TGTGCCAGCAGCGTCCAGGGACAGAACTACGAGCAGTACTTC. Translation gives CASSVQGQNYEQYF.

V gene TRBV5-1 combines with J gene TRBJ1-6; 7 bases agree with TRBD1. The CDR3 has 16 amino acids. CDR1 SGHRS and CDR2 YFSETQ come from the germline V gene. J lost 0 bases, V lost 3 bases, and 3 bases had no gene match. CDR3 amino acids: CASSSGGGSYNSPLHF. CDR3 bases: TGCGCCAGCAGCTCAGGGGGAGGCTCCTATAATTCACCCCTCCACTTT.

This clone appeared a single time. The chain has TRBV10-3 and TRBJ1-1; TRBD1 aligns across 8 bases. V was clipped by 4 bases and J by 4 bases; unmatched bases: 8. The germline V gene encodes CDR1 ENHRY and CDR2 SYGVKD. This CDR3 spans 15 amino acids. CDR3 nucleotides: TGTGCCATCAGTGCTAAACAGGGGGTCGGCACTGAAGCTTTCTTT. Translating gives CAISAKQGVGTEAFF.

V and J are TRBV18 and TRBJ2-1, with D maybe TRBD2 (5 bases). V shed 1 base and J shed 7 bases, with 11 bases lying between them. Germline values: CDR1 KGHSH, CDR2 LQKENI. This CDR3 is built from 14 residues. CDR3 region: CASSPLTRANEQFF. Written as DNA, the CDR3 is TGTGCCAGCTCACCACTTACTAGGGCAAATGAGCAGTTCTTC.

The V gene is TRBV30, the J gene TRBJ1-1; tentative D call: TRBD1 (6 bases). CDR1 and CDR2 (germline): GTSNPN, SVGIG (reference sequence). This CDR3 contains 16 residues. Trimming removed 2 bases from V and 5 bases from J, with 21 bases in between. The CDR3 sequence: CAWSLPSGTPWTEAFF. DNA of the CDR3: TGTGCCTGGAGTCTACCCAGTGGGACACCGTGGACTGAAGCTTTCTTT.

V usage is TRBV7-6 and J usage is TRBJ2-2; 7 bases are a match to TRBD1. Germline lookup yields CDR1 SGHVS and CDR2 FNYEAQ. The CDR3 length is 15 residues. With 4 bases clipped from V and 7 bases from J, the junction kept 9 bases outside the gene matches. CDR3 DNA sequence: TGTGCCAGCAGCTATGACAGGGTTCATATCGGGGAGCTGTTTTTT. Translated, it gives CASSYDRVHIGELFF.

This sequence joins TRBV30 and TRBJ1-2, with 10 bases identical to TRBD1. Germline CDR1 is GTSNPN and CDR2 is SVGIG (reference sequence). This CDR3 contains 18 residues. V lost 0 bases and J lost 5; bases outside the gene matches: 15. The chain's CDR3 is CAWSVKGVRQGARYGYTF. Here the CDR3 DNA reads TGTGCCTGGAGTGTTAAGGGCGTCCGACAGGGGGCAAGATATGGCTACACCTTC.

The chain combines TRBV5-4 with TRBJ2-5, with D possibly TRBD2 on 7 matching bases. Germline loops: CDR1 SGHNT, CDR2 YYREEE (reference sequence). This CDR3 contains 12 residues. V lost 9 bases, J lost 4 bases, and 13 bases lay in between. CDR3 amino acids: CAMGGASETQYF. As DNA, the CDR3 is TGTGCCATGGGGGGGGCGTCAGAGACCCAGTACTTC.

This chain links TRBV5-5 with TRBJ1-4; D gene unclear. The CDR3 covers 17 residues. V was clipped by 2 bases and J by 6 bases, with 20 bases between them. Germline CDR1 is SGHKS and CDR2 is YYEKEE (reference sequence). The CDR3, as DNA: TGTGCCAGCAGCTTCTTTGGTGGAGGATCGGTGTATGAAAAACTGTTTTTT. This encodes CASSFFGGGSVYEKLFF.

This chain uses TRBV7-7 with TRBJ2-5; 8 nucleotides align to TRBD2. The V and J ends lost 4 bases and 4 bases, in that order; junction bases with no gene match: 8. Germline CDR1 and CDR2: SSHAT and FNYEAQ (reference sequence). CDR3 size: 15 residues. The CDR3 spells CASSSSGLAPETQYF. In DNA form, the CDR3 reads TGTGCCAGCAGCTCCAGTGGACTAGCCCCAGAGACCCAGTACTTC.

V usage is TRBV6-5 and J usage is TRBJ1-2, with no clear D. CDR1 and CDR2 (germline): MNHEY, SVGAGI. CDR3 size: 14 residues. V dropped 8 bases and J dropped 2 bases, with 15 bases sitting between them. CDR3 region: CASGSPLENYGYTF. As DNA, the CDR3 is TGTGCCAGCGGGAGCCCCCTCGAGAACTATGGCTACACCTTC.

The gene calls are TRBV28 and TRBJ2-2; TRBD2 agrees at 12 bases. CDR1 MDHEN and CDR2 SYDVKM come from the germline V gene. This CDR3 is built from 16 residues. V shed 6 bases and J 4 bases; nucleotides not matched to a gene: 6. The CDR3 nucleotides are TGTGCCAGCAGCCGGACTAGCGGGGTCGGCACCGGGGAGCTGTTTTTT. Its translation: CASSRTSGVGTGELFF. The whole variable domain, remainder taken from reference TRBV28 and TRBJ2-2, is DVKVTQSSRYLVKRTGEKVFLECVQDMDHENMFWYRQDPGLGLRLIYFSYDVKMKEKGDIPEGYSVSREKKERFSLILESASTNQTSMYLCASSRTSGVGTGELFFGEGSRLTVL.

This clone occurred a few times. The chain recombines TRBV4-1 with TRBJ1-3; D gene unclear. The CDR3 has 16 residues. The germline CDR1 and CDR2 sequences are MGHRA and YSYEKL. With 2 bases removed from V and 4 bases from J, the gap between germline ends came to 15 bases. CDR3 nucleotides: TGCGCCAGCAGCCAAACGGGGTCCGGGTACGGAAACACCATATATTTT. Translated: CASSQTGSGYGNTIYF.

This clone was detected only once. This rearrangement joins TRBV5-1 to TRBJ1-1; D call uncertain. The CDR3 loop spans 16 amino acids. CDR1 SGHRS and CDR2 YFSETQ come from the germline V gene. V was trimmed by 4 bases and J by 2 bases, leaving 18 bases between them. The DNA of the CDR3 is TGCGCCAGCAGCCTGAACCCCGGGGTGTCAAACACTGAAGCTTTCTTT. Its protein product is CASSLNPGVSNTEAFF.